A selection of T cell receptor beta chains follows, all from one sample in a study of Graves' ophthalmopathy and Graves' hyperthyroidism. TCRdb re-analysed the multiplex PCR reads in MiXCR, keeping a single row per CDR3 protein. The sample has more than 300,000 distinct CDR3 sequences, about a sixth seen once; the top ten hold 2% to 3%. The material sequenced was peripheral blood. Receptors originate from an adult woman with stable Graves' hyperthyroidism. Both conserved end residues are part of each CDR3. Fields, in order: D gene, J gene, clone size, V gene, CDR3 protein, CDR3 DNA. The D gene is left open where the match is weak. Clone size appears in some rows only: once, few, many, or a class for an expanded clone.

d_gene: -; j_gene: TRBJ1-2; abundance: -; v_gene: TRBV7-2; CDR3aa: CASSLALRGYGYTF; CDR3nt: TGTGCCAGCAGCTTAGCGCTCAGGGGCTATGGCTACACCTTC
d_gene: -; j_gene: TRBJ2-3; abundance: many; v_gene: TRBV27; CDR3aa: CASNIGGALSTDTQYF; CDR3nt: TGTGCCAGCAACATAGGGGGGGCACTGAGCACAGATACGCAGTATTTT
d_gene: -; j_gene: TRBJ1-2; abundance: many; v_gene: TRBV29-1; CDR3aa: CSVEEEQGFYGYTF; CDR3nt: TGCAGCGTTGAAGAAGAACAGGGCTTCTATGGCTACACCTTC
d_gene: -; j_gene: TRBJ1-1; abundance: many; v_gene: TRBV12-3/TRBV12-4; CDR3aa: CASSSQVDGNTEAFF; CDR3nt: TGTGCCAGCAGTTCCCAGGTGGACGGAAACACTGAAGCTTTCTTT
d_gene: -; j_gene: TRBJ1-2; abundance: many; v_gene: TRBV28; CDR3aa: CASSPNGRGRYGYTF; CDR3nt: TGTGCCAGCAGTCCCAATGGCCGGGGACGATATGGCTACACCTTC
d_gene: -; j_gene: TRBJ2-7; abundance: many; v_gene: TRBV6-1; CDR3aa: CATRDGYEQYF; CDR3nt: TGTGCCACCCGGGACGGCTACGAGCAGTACTTC
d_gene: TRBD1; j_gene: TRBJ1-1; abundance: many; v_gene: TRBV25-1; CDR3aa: CASRPRDRLNTEAFF; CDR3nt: TGTGCCAGCAGGCCCCGGGACAGACTGAACACTGAAGCTTTCTTT
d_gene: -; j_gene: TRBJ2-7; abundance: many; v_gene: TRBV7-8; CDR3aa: CASSLGTSSFYEQYF; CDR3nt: TGTGCCAGCAGTTTAGGGACCTCCTCTTTCTACGAGCAGTACTTC
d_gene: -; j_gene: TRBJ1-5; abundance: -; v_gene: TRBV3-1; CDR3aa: CASSQEGGSLNQPQHF; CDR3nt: TGTGCCAGCAGCCAAGAGGGAGGGAGCCTCAATCAGCCCCAGCATTTT
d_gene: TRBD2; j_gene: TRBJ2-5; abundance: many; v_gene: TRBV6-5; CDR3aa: CASSSGLAGRETQYF; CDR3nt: TGTGCCAGCAGTTCGGGACTAGCGGGAAGAGAGACCCAGTACTTC
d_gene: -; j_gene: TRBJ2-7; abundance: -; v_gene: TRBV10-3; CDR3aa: CAISEMEEQYF; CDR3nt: TGTGCCATCAGTGAAATGGAGGAGCAGTACTTC
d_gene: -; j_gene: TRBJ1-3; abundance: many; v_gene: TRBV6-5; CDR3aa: CASTAVGREYGNTIYF; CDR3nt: TGTGCCAGCACCGCTGTCGGCAGGGAGTATGGAAACACCATATATTTT
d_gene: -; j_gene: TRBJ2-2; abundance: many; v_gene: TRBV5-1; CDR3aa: CASSLVHTGELFF; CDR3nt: TGCGCCAGCAGCTTGGTACACACCGGGGAGCTGTTTTTT
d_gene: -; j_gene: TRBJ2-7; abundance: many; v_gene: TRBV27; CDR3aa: CASSLGASYEQYF; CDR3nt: TGTGCCAGCAGTCTAGGGGCTAGCTACGAGCAGTACTTC
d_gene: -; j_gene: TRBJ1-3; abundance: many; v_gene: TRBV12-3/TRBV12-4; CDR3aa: CASSFGSSGNTIYF; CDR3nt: TGTGCCAGCAGTTTTGGGAGCTCTGGAAACACCATATATTTT
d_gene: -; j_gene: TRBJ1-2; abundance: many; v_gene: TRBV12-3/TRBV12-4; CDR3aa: CASSATGTNGYTF; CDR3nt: TGTGCCAGCAGTGCAACCGGGACAAATGGCTACACCTTC
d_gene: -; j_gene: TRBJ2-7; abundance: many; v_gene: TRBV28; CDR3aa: CASRASGRNYEQYF; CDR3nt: TGTGCCAGCAGAGCTTCGGGACGGAACTACGAGCAGTACTTC
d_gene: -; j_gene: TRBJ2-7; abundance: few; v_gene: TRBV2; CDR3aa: CASKGDGEQYF; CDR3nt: TGTGCCAGCAAGGGGGATGGCGAGCAGTACTTC
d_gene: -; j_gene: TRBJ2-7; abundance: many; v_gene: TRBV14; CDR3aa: CASSQELDTVQYF; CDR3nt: TGTGCCAGCAGCCAAGAGTTGGACACTGTGCAGTACTTC
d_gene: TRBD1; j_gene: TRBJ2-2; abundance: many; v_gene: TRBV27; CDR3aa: CASSLHTGTASTGELFF; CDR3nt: TGTGCCAGCAGTTTGCACACCGGGACAGCGTCGACCGGGGAGCTGTTTTTT
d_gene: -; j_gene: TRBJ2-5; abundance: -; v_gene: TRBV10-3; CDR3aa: CAISEAASPQETQYF; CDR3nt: TGTGCCATCAGTGAGGCGGCCTCCCCTCAAGAGACCCAGTACTTC
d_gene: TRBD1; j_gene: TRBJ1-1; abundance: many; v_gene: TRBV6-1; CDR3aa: CASSEAKTGVTEAFF; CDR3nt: TGTGCCAGCAGTGAAGCTAAGACAGGGGTTACTGAAGCTTTCTTT
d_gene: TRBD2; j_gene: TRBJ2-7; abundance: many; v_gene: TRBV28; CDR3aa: CASSLSGGPSYEQYF; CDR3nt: TGTGCCAGCAGTTTATCGGGAGGGCCCTCCTACGAGCAGTACTTC
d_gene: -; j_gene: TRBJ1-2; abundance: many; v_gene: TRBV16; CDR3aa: CASSQTDRSYGYTF; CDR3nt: TGTGCCAGCAGCCAAACCGACAGGAGTTATGGCTACACCTTC
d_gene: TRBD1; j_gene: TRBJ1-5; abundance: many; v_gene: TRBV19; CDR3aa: CASSPSGQGAYQPQHF; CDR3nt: TGTGCCAGTAGTCCCTCGGGACAGGGGGCGTATCAGCCCCAGCATTTT
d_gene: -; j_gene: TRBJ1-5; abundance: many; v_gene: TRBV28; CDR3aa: CASSRRLGLSNQPQHF; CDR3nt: TGTGCCAGCAGTCGAAGGCTCGGACTTAGCAATCAGCCCCAGCATTTT
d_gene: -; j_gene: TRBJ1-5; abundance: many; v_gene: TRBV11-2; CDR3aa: CASSLADNQPQHF; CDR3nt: TGTGCCAGCAGCTTGGCGGATAATCAGCCCCAGCATTTT
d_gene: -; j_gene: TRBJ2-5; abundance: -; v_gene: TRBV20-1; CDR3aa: CSATSLVKGLGRRETQYF; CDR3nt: TGCAGTGCTACTTCTCTCGTTAAGGGATTGGGCCGTCGGGAGACCCAGTACTTC
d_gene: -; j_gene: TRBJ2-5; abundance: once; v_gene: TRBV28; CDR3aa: CASIGAGSQETQYF; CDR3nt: TGTGCCAGCATAGGGGCAGGGAGCCAAGAGACCCAGTACTTC
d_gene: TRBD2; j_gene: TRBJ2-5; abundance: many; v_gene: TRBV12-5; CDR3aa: CASGLAGVETQYF; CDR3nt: TGTGCTAGTGGACTAGCGGGAGTCGAGACCCAGTACTTC
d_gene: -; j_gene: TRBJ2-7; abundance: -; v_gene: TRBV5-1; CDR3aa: CASQVSRGSYEQYF; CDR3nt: TGCGCCAGCCAGGTCTCCCGGGGCTCCTACGAGCAGTACTTC
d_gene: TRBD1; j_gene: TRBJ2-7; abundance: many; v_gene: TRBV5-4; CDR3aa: CASSLADGLGQDYEQYF; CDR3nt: TGTGCCAGCAGCTTGGCAGACGGGCTGGGACAGGACTACGAGCAGTACTTC
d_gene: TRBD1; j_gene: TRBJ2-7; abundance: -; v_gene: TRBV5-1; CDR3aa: CASSWTGQHYEQYF; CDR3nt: TGCGCCAGCAGCTGGACGGGACAGCACTACGAGCAGTACTTC
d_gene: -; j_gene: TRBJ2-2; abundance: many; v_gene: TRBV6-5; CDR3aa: CASSYKDTGELFF; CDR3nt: TGTGCCAGCAGTTACAAGGACACCGGGGAGCTGTTTTTT
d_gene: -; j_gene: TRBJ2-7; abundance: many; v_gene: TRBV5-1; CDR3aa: CASSLPHFRDSSYEQYF; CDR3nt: TGCGCCAGCAGCTTGCCTCATTTCAGGGATAGCTCCTACGAGCAGTACTTC
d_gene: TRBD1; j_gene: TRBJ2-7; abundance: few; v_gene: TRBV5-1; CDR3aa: CASSPLPPGQGSYEQYF; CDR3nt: TGCGCCAGCAGCCCCCTCCCCCCGGGACAGGGGTCCTACGAGCAGTACTTC
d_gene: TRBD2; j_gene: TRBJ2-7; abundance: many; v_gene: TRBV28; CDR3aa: CASSSGYPGLAGGSSYEQYF; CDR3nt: TGTGCCAGCAGTTCTGGTTACCCGGGACTAGCGGGAGGGAGCTCCTACGAGCAGTACTTC
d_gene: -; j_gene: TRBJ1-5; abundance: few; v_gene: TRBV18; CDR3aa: CASSPQDRDQPQHF; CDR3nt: TGTGCCAGCTCACCACAGGACAGAGATCAGCCCCAGCATTTT
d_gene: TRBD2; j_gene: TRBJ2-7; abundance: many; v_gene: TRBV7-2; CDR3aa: CASSPGLAEYYEQYF; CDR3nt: TGTGCCAGCAGCCCGGGACTAGCGGAATACTACGAGCAGTACTTC
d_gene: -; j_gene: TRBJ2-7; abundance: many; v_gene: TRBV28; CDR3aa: CASSLALVAYEQYF; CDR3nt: TGTGCCAGCAGTTTAGCTCTAGTAGCCTACGAGCAGTACTTC
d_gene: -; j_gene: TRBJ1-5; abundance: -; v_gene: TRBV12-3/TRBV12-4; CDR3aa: CASTAAWQGSNQPQHF; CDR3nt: TGTGCCAGCACTGCAGCCTGGCAGGGTAGCAATCAGCCTCAGCATTTT
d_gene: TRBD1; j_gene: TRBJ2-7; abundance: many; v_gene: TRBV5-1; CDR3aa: CASSLAGTGLGEQYF; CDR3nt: TGCGCCAGCAGCTTGGCCGGGACAGGGCTGGGGGAGCAGTACTTC
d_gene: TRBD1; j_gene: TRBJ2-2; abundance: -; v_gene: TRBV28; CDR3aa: CASSSQGYAGELFF; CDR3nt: TGTGCCAGCAGTTCACAGGGGTACGCCGGGGAGCTGTTTTTT
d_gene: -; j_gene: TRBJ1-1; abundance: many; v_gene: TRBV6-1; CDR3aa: CASTGQMNTEAFF; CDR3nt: TGTGCCAGCACTGGACAAATGAACACTGAAGCTTTCTTT
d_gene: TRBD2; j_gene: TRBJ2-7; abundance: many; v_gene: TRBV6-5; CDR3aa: CASTWGGIGEQYF; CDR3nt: TGTGCCAGCACCTGGGGGGGGATAGGGGAGCAGTACTTC
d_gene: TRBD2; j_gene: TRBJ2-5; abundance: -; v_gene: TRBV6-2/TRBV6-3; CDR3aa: CASSYGALAGGQETKYF; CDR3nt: TGTGCCAGCAGTTACGGGGCCCTAGCGGGAGGCCAAGAGACCAAGTACTTC
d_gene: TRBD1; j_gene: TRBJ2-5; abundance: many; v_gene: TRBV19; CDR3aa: CASSMRGRWQETQYF; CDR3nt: TGTGCCAGTAGTATGAGGGGGCGCTGGCAGGAGACCCAGTACTTC
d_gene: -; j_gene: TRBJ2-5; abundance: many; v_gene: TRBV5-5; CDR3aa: CASSFPGGGRLETQYF; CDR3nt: TGTGCCAGCAGCTTCCCAGGGGGGGGGCGTTTGGAGACCCAGTACTTC
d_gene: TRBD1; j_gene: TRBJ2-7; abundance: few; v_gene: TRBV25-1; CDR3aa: CASSEDPGQGNYEQYF; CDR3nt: TGTGCCAGCAGTGAGGATCCGGGACAGGGGAACTACGAGCAGTACTTC
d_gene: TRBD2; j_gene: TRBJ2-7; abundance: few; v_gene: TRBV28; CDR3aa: CASGWTSGRAHEQYF; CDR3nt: TGTGCCAGCGGTTGGACTAGCGGGAGGGCCCACGAGCAGTACTTC
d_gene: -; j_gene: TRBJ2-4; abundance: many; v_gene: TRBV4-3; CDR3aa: CASSQRLDRAAKNIQYF; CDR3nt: TGCGCCAGCAGCCAAAGACTGGACCGGGCGGCCAAAAACATTCAGTACTTC
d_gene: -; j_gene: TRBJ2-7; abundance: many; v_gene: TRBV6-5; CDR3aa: CASMGSKSSYEQYF; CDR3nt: TGTGCCAGCATGGGCAGCAAGAGCTCCTACGAGCAGTACTTC
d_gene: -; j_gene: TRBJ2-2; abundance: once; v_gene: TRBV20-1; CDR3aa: CSAEGHTGELFF; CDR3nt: TGCAGTGCGGAGGGTCACACCGGGGAGCTGTTTTTT
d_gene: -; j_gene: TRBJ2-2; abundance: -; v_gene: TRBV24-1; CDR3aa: CATSGREPTNTGELFF; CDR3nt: TGTGCCACCAGTGGAAGGGAACCTACGAACACCGGGGAGCTGTTTTTT
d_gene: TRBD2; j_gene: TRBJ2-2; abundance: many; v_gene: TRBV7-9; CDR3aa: CASSPRTSKPGELFF; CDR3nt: TGTGCCAGCAGCCCCCGGACTAGCAAACCCGGGGAGCTGTTTTTT
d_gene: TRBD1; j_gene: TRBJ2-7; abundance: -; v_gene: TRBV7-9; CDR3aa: CASSGRDRWIEQYF; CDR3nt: TGTGCCAGCAGCGGCCGGGACAGGTGGATCGAGCAGTACTTC
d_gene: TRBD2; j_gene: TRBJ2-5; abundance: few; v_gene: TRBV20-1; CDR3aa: CSLIRDYKQETQYF; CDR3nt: TGCAGTTTAATCCGGGACTATAAACAAGAGACCCAGTACTTC
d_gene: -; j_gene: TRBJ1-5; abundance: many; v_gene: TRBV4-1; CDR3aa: CASSQDGSNQPQHF; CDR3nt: TGCGCCAGCAGCCAGGACGGCAGCAATCAGCCCCAGCATTTT
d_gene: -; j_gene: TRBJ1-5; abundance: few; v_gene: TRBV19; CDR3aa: CASSIQFSNQPQHF; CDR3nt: TGTGCCAGTAGTATACAGTTTTCTAATCAGCCCCAGCATTTT
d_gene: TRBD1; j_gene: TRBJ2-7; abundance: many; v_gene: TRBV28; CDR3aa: CASSFGTGGYKSYEQYF; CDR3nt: TGTGCCAGCAGTTTTGGGACAGGGGGCTACAAATCCTACGAGCAGTACTTC